This TCR beta chain is drawn from a study of T cells in Graves' hyperthyroidism and ophthalmopathy. CDR3 length: 12 residues. Germline assignment: CDR1 DFQATT and CDR2 SNEGSKA (reference sequence). V lost 5 bases and J lost 6; bases outside the gene matches: 5. This clonotype has at least ten counts. RNA transcripts served as the template for amplifying TCR beta CDR3 regions. First-round RT-PCR with HTBI primers amplified the TCR CDR3 region. TCRdb independently ran MiXCR on the multiplex PCR reads; one entry per CDR3 protein. The sample lists roughly 180,000 distinct CDR3 sequences; about 9.4% were seen once.

The V gene is TRBV20-1, the J gene TRBJ2-5, with 8 bases aligning to TRBD1. Sequencing used blood. The TCR sequence derives from a woman aged 18-30 years with Graves' hyperthyroidism that later progressed to Graves' ophthalmopathy. This chain's CDR3 is CSAPRQGKTQYF. Here the CDR3 DNA reads TGCAGTGCTCCCAGACAGGGGAAGACCCAGTACTTC.